This T cell receptor delta chain was sequenced for a study of Vδ1+ human thymocytes. Overall study findings and caveats: Thymic TRG and TRD repertoires appeared highly polyclonal, with Gaussian CDR3 length distributions.

CDR1 and CDR2 from the germline V gene are TSWWSYY and QGS. J lost 5 bases, V lost 3 bases, and 14 bases had no gene match. This CDR3 region has 18 residues. Sequences come from RNA converted to cDNA by reverse transcription. The CDR3 regions were amplified by multiplex PCR from V-gene primers to a constant-region primer. TCRdb fed the multiplex PCR reads into CATT to redo clone calling. Of about 25,000 delta-chain clones detected, 25% to 30% appear once; the ten largest clones hold 1.6%. A word on this clone: Its antigen remains unidentified. A clone one base away is much larger, so this may be a read error. The sample has other DNA sequences that encode this CDR3 too.

The sample taken for sequencing was Vdelta1+ gamma-delta thymocytes from the thymus. Subset here: FACS-sorted CD3+ TCRalphabeta- TCRVdelta1+ TCRVdelta2- thymocytes. The TCR sequence derives from a boy under two years old who had congenital heart surgery. The chain joins TRDV1 to TRDJ1, with 11 nucleotides matching TRDD3. CDR3 coding DNA: TGTGCTCTTGGGGATATGTACTGGGGGATATTCGGCACTGATAAACTCATCTTT. This translates into CALGDMYWGIFGTDKLIF.